Listed here are 27 T cell receptor beta chains from one sample, sequenced in a study of T cell responses to AZD1222 COVID-19 vaccine. Here immunoSEQ multiplex PCR was the method, and the copy in TCRdb shows in-frame clones only, minus some. The table records roughly 180,000 clones, roughly 91% of them present only once. Source: peripheral blood, taken 28 days after the second dose of the MenACWY control vaccine. All receptors derive from an adult who received the MenACWY meningococcal vaccine as a control.

This clone was recorded a few times. V usage is TRBV4-1 and J usage is TRBJ2-7; D not certain. The CDR3 spans 14 residues. Trimming left V 3 bases short and J 7 bases short, with 16 bases between. Germline V gives CDR1 MGHRA, CDR2 YSYEKL. The CDR3 DNA follows: TGCGCCAGCAGCCAGGTGGGGTTCTTGGGTGAGCAGTACTTC. It is translated as CASSQVGFLGEQYF.

This rearrangement joins TRBV18 to TRBJ1-2; D may be TRBD1 (5 bases). Germline CDR1 is KGHSH and CDR2 is LQKENI. V dropped 1 base and J dropped 2 bases, with 17 bases sitting between them. CDR3 size: 17 residues. The DNA for the CDR3 is TGTGCCAGCTCACCACTAGCAGGGCGCGCCGAAAACTATGGCTACACCTTC. It codes for CASSPLAGRAENYGYTF.

The chain links TRBV25-1 to TRBJ2-1; 8 nucleotides agree with TRBD1. The CDR3 has 14 amino acids. Trimming at V came to 0 bases and at J to 8 bases, leaving 3 bases not matched to a gene. Germline V gene lookup returns CDR1 MGHDK and CDR2 SYGVNS. The CDR3 here is CASSEYRGRDEQFF. For the CDR3, the DNA is TGTGCCAGCAGTGAATACAGGGGGCGCGATGAGCAGTTCTTC.

The chain has TRBV28 and TRBJ2-1, with TRBD1 matching 8 bases. Germline-derived CDR1 and CDR2 are MDHEN and SYDVKM. The CDR3 has 15 residues. V was pared by 8 bases and J by 3 bases, with 9 bases of the junction left unmatched. CDR3 amino acids: CASSRQGAFYNEQFF. In nucleotides, the CDR3 is TGTGCCAGCTCCCGGCAGGGGGCTTTCTACAATGAGCAGTTCTTC.

The rearrangement links TRBV19 to TRBJ1-2; possibly TRBD1 for D (6 bases). CDR3 length: 15 amino acids. V was clipped by 4 bases and J by 4 bases, with 16 bases between them. The V gene's germline CDR1 is LNHDA and CDR2 SQIVND (reference sequence). CDR3 bases: TGTGCCAGTAGTAAGCAGGGGTCGGTCCTCTATGGCTACACCTTC. The encoded protein is CASSKQGSVLYGYTF.

CDR3 nucleotides: TGTGCCAGCAGCTTAGATCTAGGCCTTAATGAAAAACTGTTTTTT. Residues: CASSLDLGLNEKLFF. The chain carries TRBV11-2 and TRBJ1-4, with D hard to call. Germline V CDR1 and CDR2: SGHAT, FQNNGV. The V end was cut by 0 bases, the J end by 4 bases, with 9 bases between. The CDR3 length is 15 residues.

In this sample, this clone turned up a few times. The rearrangement uses TRBV6-1 and TRBJ2-7, with a weak D call TRBD1 (6 bases). Between the trimmed V and J ends, which lost 3 bases and 9 bases, there was a span of 18 bases. The CDR3 is 14 amino acids. Germline values: CDR1 MNHNS, CDR2 SASEGT. The CDR3 DNA reads TGTGCCAGCAGTGAGGGGGCCAGGGGATTGGGGCAGTACTTC. Its protein is CASSEGARGLGQYF.

The chain joins TRBV29-1 to TRBJ1-2; TRBD1 is a possible D gene (5 bases). The CDR3 runs to 15 residues. CDR1 and CDR2 (germline): SQVTM, ANQGSEA. The ends were cut back, 5 bases at V and 0 bases at J, with 16 bases in the middle. This chain's CDR3 is CSVSQTQGANYGYTF. The CDR3 bases are TGCAGCGTTAGTCAGACCCAGGGAGCTAACTATGGCTACACCTTC.

V usage is TRBV4-2 and J usage is TRBJ1-5, with 7 nucleotides matching TRBD1. The length of the CDR3 is 17 residues. Germline V gene data show CDR1 as LGHNA and CDR2 as YNFKEQ. V lost 0 bases, J lost 3 bases, and 8 bases stayed unmatched. The DNA for the CDR3 is TGTGCCAGCAGCCAAGATCCCGACAGGGTGACCAATCAGCCCCAGCATTTT. Protein sequence: CASSQDPDRVTNQPQHF.

Remarks on this clone: The sample carries other DNA sequences with the same CDR3. The rearrangement uses TRBV5-1 and TRBJ1-2; tentative D call: TRBD1 (5 bases). Deletions cut 1 base from V and 8 bases from J, with 9 bases between. The germline V gene encodes CDR1 SGHRS and CDR2 YFSETQ. The CDR3 loop spans 12 amino acids. The DNA of the CDR3 is TGCGCCAGCAGCTTGACAGGTAGAGGCTACACCTTC. Amino acids: CASSLTGRGYTF.

The chain joins TRBV30 to TRBJ1-5, with D tentatively TRBD1 (6 bases). V lost 2 bases to trimming and J lost 2 bases, with 10 bases between them. The length of the CDR3 is 14 residues. Germline V gene data show CDR1 as GTSNPN and CDR2 as SVGIG (reference sequence). In DNA form, the CDR3 reads TGTGCCTGGAGTATTCCAGGGGGCAATCAGCCCCAGCATTTT. It encodes CAWSIPGGNQPQHF.

The rearrangement joins TRBV6-5 to TRBJ1-2, with TRBD1 as a possible D gene (6 bases). The CDR3 has 13 amino acids. Deletions cut 6 bases from V and 7 bases from J, with 15 bases between. Per the germline V gene, CDR1 is MNHEY and CDR2 is SVGAGI. The CDR3 loop reads CASRKNREGGYTF. The DNA of the CDR3 is TGTGCCAGCAGGAAGAACAGGGAAGGTGGCTACACCTTC.

The chain has TRBV2 and TRBJ2-1, with D unresolved. V shed 5 bases and J shed 5 bases, with 10 bases lying between them. CDR3 size: 13 residues. Germline-derived CDR1 and CDR2 are SNHLY and FYNNEI. CDR3 in DNA: TGTGCCAGCAGTACGACTCTGCACAATGAGCAGTTCTTC. Its translation: CASSTTLHNEQFF.

V gene TRBV2 combines with J gene TRBJ1-4; D unclear. Trimming pared 6 bases from V and 5 bases from J, leaving 10 bases between. Germline assignment: CDR1 SNHLY and CDR2 FYNNEI. This CDR3 is built from 13 residues. For the CDR3, the DNA is TGTGCCAGCAGAGTGAGCCCGAATGAAAAACTGTTTTTT. Translated, it gives CASRVSPNEKLFF.

The rearrangement links TRBV5-4 to TRBJ2-5, with a possible D match to TRBD2 (6 bases). Germline CDR1 SGHNT, CDR2 YYREEE (reference sequence). The CDR3 has 14 amino acids. V was clipped by 4 bases and J by 1 base, with 11 bases between them. CDR3 in amino acids: CASSPEGPQETQYF. The CDR3 DNA follows: TGTGCCAGCAGCCCGGAGGGGCCCCAAGAGACCCAGTACTTC.

The CDR3 bases are TGTGCCAGCTCACGCCCGGGACAGGGAATCCATTCACCCCTCCACTTT. It codes for CASSRPGQGIHSPLHF. The chain couples TRBV18 to TRBJ1-6; 9 bases fit TRBD1. V shed 4 bases and J 8 bases; nucleotides not matched to a gene: 9. The CDR3 runs to 16 residues. Germline V gives CDR1 KGHSH, CDR2 LQKENI. The full variable domain, its missing parts supplied by reference TRBV18 and TRBJ1-6, is NAGVMQNPRHLVRRRGQEARLRCSPMKGHSHVYWYRQLPEEGLKFMVYLQKENIIDESGMPKERFSAEFPKEGPSILRIQQVVRGDSAAYFCASSRPGQGIHSPLHFGNGTRLTVT.

V usage is TRBV19 and J usage is TRBJ1-5; D is uncertain. Looked up from germline, CDR1 is LNHDA and CDR2 is SQIVND (reference sequence). The germline V and J ends were trimmed by 1 base and 5 bases, with 12 bases remaining between them. The CDR3 runs to 15 residues. CDR3: CASSIGTAEYQPQHF. The CDR3 bases are TGTGCCAGTAGTATAGGAACAGCAGAATATCAGCCCCAGCATTTT.

This chain uses TRBV6-5 with TRBJ1-2; possible D gene TRBD1, 5 bases. Per the germline V gene, CDR1 is MNHEY and CDR2 is SVGAGI. V dropped 0 bases and J dropped 4 bases, with 6 bases sitting between them. The CDR3 has 13 amino acids. The CDR3 DNA reads as TGTGCCAGCAGTTACTCGACAGTCTATGGCTACACCTTC. Translated, it gives CASSYSTVYGYTF.

The V call is TRBV5-1, the J call TRBJ1-2, with D perhaps TRBD1 (5 bases). Trimming shortened V by 5 bases and J by 4 bases, and 15 bases separated the two germline ends. Germline V gene data show CDR1 as SGHRS and CDR2 as YFSETQ. The CDR3 extends over 14 amino acids. The chain's CDR3 is CASRSQAGVYGYTF. Written as DNA, the CDR3 is TGCGCCAGCAGATCACAGGCCGGTGTCTATGGCTACACCTTC.

The rearrangement joins TRBV9 to TRBJ1-1; a possible D gene is TRBD1 (5 bases). The CDR3 length is 14 residues. Trimming removed 0 bases from V and 5 bases from J, with 11 bases in between. Germline CDR1 and CDR2: SGDLS and YYNGEE. Here the CDR3 DNA reads TGTGCCAGCAGCGTAGACTGGGGGAGTACTGAAGCTTTCTTT. As protein: CASSVDWGSTEAFF.

The rearrangement uses TRBV7-9 and TRBJ1-5; 10 nucleotides line up with TRBD1. Germline V gene sequence: CDR1 SEHNR, CDR2 FQNEAQ (reference sequence). Trimming at V came to 5 bases and at J to 2 bases, leaving 3 bases not matched to a gene. CDR3 size: 15 residues. CDR3 in DNA: TGTGCCAGCAGCCGAGGACAGGGGGGCAATCAGCCCCAGCATTTT. It yields the protein CASSRGQGGNQPQHF.

This chain links TRBV2 with TRBJ2-7; tentative D call: TRBD1 (6 bases). The V gene lost 5 bases and the J gene lost 7 bases, with 18 bases spanning the gap. Germline V gene data show CDR1 as SNHLY and CDR2 as FYNNEI. The CDR3 consists of 14 residues. CDR3 amino acids: CASSNNLQGGEQYF. The CDR3 region has the DNA TGTGCCAGCAGTAACAATTTACAGGGCGGGGAGCAGTACTTC.

The rearrangement uses TRBV13 and TRBJ2-5, with TRBD2 matching over 8 bases. Germline values: CDR1 PRHDT, CDR2 FYEKMQ (reference sequence). V lost 0 bases, J lost 5 bases, and 8 bases stayed unmatched. This CDR3 has 16 amino acids. The CDR3 spells CASSLGGLAGTETQYF. CDR3 in DNA: TGTGCCAGCAGCTTAGGAGGACTAGCAGGGACGGAGACCCAGTACTTC. Full variable domain (outside the CDR3, taken from reference TRBV13 and TRBJ2-5): AAGVIQSPRHLIKEKRETATLKCYPIPRHDTVYWYQQGPGQDPQFLISFYEKMQSDKGSIPDRFSAQQFSDYHSELNMSSLELGDSALYFCASSLGGLAGTETQYFGPGTRLLVL.

The V and J genes are TRBV11-1 and TRBJ2-5; 10 bases line up with TRBD1. J lost 4 bases, V lost 2 bases, and 7 bases had no gene match. CDR3 length: 16 residues. Germline V gene lookup returns CDR1 SGHAT and CDR2 FQDESV (reference sequence). CDR3 in amino acids: CASSLSGTGVGETQYF. The CDR3 region has the DNA TGTGCCAGCAGCTTATCCGGGACAGGGGTGGGAGAGACCCAGTACTTC.

The gene calls are TRBV12-3 or TRBV12-4 and TRBJ1-5; D is unresolved. The V gene lost 7 bases and the J gene lost 5 bases, with 12 bases spanning the gap. CDR3 length: 13 amino acids. This CDR3 reads CASKENIDQPQHF. CDR3 DNA: TGTGCCAGCAAGGAAAATATCGATCAGCCCCAGCATTTT.

Here the CDR3 DNA reads TGTGCCAGCAGTTCCATTCTTTCTGGAAACACCATATATTTT. The encoded protein is CASSSILSGNTIYF. The chain is built from TRBV2 and TRBJ1-3; D not certain. The germline V gene encodes CDR1 SNHLY and CDR2 FYNNEI. Trimming cost V 5 bases and J 1 base, with 9 bases left between them. CDR3 length equals 14 residues.

The chain links TRBV7-2 to TRBJ2-1, with 9 positions matching TRBD1. Germline V gene data show CDR1 as SGHTA and CDR2 as FQGNSA. J was trimmed by 7 bases and V by 5 bases; bases with no gene match: 3. This CDR3 contains 13 residues. CDR3 in amino acids: CASSGTGSNEQFF. The CDR3 DNA reads as TGTGCCAGCAGCGGGACAGGGTCGAATGAGCAGTTCTTC.